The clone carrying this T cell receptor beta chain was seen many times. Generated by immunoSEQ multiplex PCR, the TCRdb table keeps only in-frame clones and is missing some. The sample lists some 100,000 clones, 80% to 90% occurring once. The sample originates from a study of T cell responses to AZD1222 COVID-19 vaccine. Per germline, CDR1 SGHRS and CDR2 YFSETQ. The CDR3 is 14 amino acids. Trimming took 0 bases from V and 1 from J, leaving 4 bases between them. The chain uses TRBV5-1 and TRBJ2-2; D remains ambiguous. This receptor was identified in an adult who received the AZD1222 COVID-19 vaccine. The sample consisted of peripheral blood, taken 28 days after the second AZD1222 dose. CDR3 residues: CASSLGGNTGELFF. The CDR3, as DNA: TGCGCCAGCAGCTTGGGAGGGAACACCGGGGAGCTGTTTTTT.